These 2 T cell receptor beta chains came from one sample sequenced in a study of identifying expanded T cells in peripheral blood. Measured with immunoSEQ multiplex PCR; TCRdb has only the in-frame clones, and not every one. The profile shows approximately 130,000 clones, roughly 90% of them singletons. The specimen sequenced was blood. These TCRs come from a person aged 18 to 75 in good health.

The chain couples TRBV19 to TRBJ2-1; 9 nucleotides agree with TRBD2. V lost 6 bases to trimming and J lost 6 bases; unmatched junction nucleotides: 12. CDR1 and CDR2 from the germline V gene are LNHDA and SQIVND (reference sequence). The CDR3 covers 16 residues. CDR3 region: CASSHPGLAGRNEQFF. The CDR3 DNA is TGTGCCAGTAGCCATCCCGGCCTAGCGGGACGCAATGAGCAGTTCTTC.

J is TRBJ2-3 and V is TRBV7-9; TRBD1 aligns across 11 bases. This CDR3 is 17 amino acids long. Germline V gives CDR1 SEHNR, CDR2 FQNEAQ (reference sequence). Trimming at V came to 5 bases and at J to 6 bases, leaving 13 bases not matched to a gene. CDR3 sequence: CASSPWGQGELRDTQYF. The CDR3 DNA is TGTGCCAGCAGCCCATGGGGACAGGGGGAATTAAGGGATACGCAGTATTTT.